The table lists the clone carrying this T cell receptor (beta chain) with a few counts. Its target is unknown. The data were obtained in a study of blood T cells in healthy people across ages. Study conclusions and caveats: TCR beta diversity correlated strongly with naive T cell percentage.

The CDR3 contains 15 residues. V lost 2 bases, J lost 8 bases, and 16 bases lay in between. The use of a sample-barcoded 5' primer and a J-beta primer mix characterized a second PCR of roughly 6 to 11 cycles. Each CDR3 protein is one row after TCRdb ran MiXCR on the 5' RACE reads. The table has 800,000 to 950,000 distinct CDR3 sequences, almost 30% seen once. These data were also filed under a second study, of T cells of mothers and their children. In that study: Samples came from a few healthy Caucasian mothers and their six children. The cDNA synthesis received all extracted RNA, at about 1.5 ug per 15 ul.

Sequenced input: blood. The receptor comes from a woman in her forties in good health. The rearrangement uses TRBV12-3 or TRBV12-4 and TRBJ2-1, with D possibly TRBD1 on 6 matching bases. In DNA form, the CDR3 reads TGTGCCAGCAGTTTACAGGGGATTCAGGGGTATGAGCAGTTCTTC. Translated, it gives CASSLQGIQGYEQFF.